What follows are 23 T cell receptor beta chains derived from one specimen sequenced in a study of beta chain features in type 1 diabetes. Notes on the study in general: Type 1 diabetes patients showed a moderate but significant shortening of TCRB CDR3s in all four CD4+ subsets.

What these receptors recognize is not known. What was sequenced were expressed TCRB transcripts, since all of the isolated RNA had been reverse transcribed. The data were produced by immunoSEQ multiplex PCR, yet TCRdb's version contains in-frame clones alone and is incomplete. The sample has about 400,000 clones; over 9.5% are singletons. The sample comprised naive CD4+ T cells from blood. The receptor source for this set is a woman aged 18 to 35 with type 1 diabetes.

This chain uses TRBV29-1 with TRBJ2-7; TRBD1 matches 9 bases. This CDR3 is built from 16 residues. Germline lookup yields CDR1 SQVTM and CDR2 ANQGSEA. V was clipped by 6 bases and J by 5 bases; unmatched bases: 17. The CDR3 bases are TGCAGCGTCCTTTGGCGGAAACGAGGGACAGGGAACGAGCAGTACTTC. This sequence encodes CSVLWRKRGTGNEQYF.

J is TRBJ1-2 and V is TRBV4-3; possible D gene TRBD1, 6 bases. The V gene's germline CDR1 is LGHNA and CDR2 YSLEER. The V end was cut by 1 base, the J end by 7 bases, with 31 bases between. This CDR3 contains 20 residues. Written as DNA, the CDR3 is TGCGCCAGCAGCCAAGGTTTTCAGAAGCGGGACATAAGGTTAAGCAGTGGCTACACCTTC. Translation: CASSQGFQKRDIRLSSGYTF.

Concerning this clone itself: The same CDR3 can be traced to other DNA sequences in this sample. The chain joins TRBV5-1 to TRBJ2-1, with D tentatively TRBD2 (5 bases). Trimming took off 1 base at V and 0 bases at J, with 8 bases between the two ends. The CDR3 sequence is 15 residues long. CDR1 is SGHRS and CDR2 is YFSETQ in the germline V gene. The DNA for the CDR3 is TGCGCCAGCAGCTTGTCGGGGAGCTCCTACAATGAGCAGTTCTTC. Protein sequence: CASSLSGSSYNEQFF.

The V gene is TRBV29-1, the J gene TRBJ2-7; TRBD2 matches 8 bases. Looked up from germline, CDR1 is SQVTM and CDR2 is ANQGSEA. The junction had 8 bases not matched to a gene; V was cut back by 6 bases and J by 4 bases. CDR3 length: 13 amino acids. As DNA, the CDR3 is TGCAGCGTCCTTAGCGGGGCCGCGTACGAGCAGTACTTC. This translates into CSVLSGAAYEQYF.

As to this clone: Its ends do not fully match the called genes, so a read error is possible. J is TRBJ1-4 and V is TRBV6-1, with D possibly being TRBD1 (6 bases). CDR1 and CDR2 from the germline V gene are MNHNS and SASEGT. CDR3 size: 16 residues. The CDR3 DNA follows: TGTGCCATCAGTGAGTCCAAGGGACACCCTAATGAAAAACTGTTTTTT. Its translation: CAISESKGHPNEKLFF.

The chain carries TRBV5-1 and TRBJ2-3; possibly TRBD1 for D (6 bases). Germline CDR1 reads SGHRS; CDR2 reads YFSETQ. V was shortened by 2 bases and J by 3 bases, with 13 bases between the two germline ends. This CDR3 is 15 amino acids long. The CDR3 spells CASSFPQGSTDTQYF. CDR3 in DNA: TGCGCCAGCAGCTTTCCACAGGGCTCGACAGATACGCAGTATTTT.

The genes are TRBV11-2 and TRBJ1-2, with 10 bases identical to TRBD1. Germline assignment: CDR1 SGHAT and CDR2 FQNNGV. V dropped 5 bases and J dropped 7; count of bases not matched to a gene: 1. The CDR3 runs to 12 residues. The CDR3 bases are TGTGCCAGCAGCGGGACAGGGGTTGGCTACACCTTC. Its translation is CASSGTGVGYTF.

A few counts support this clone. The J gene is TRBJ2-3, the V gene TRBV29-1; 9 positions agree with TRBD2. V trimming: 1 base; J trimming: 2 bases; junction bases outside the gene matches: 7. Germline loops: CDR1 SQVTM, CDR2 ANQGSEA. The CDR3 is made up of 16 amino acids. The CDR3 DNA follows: TGCAGCGTTGAAGGGGTAGCGGGAGTCTCCACAGATACGCAGTATTTT. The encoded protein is CSVEGVAGVSTDTQYF.

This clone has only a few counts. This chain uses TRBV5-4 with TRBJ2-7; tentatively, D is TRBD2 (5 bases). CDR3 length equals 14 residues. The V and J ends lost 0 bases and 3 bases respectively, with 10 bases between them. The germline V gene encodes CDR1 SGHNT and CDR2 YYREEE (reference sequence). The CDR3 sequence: CASSLGGGYYEQYF. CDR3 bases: TGTGCCAGCAGCTTGGGTGGAGGATACTACGAGCAGTACTTC. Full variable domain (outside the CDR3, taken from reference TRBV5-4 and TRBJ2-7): ETGVTQSPTHLIKTRGQQVTLRCSSQSGHNTVSWYQQALGQGPQFIFQYYREEENGRGNFPPRFSGLQFPNYSSELNVNALELDDSALYLCASSLGGGYYEQYFGPGTRLTVT.

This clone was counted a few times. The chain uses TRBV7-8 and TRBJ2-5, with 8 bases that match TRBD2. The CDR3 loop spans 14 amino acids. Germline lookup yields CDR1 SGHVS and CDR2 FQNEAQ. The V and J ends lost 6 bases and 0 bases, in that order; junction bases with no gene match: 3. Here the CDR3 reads CASRLAAYQETQYF. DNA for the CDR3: TGTGCCAGCAGACTAGCGGCCTACCAAGAGACCCAGTACTTC.

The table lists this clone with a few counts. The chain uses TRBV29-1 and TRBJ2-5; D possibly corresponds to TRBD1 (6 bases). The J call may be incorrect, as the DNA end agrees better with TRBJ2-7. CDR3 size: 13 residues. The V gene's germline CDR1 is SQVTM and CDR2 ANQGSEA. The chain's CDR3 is CSVGAGVPYEQYF. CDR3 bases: TGCAGCGTTGGGGCAGGGGTACCCTACGAGCAGTACTTC.

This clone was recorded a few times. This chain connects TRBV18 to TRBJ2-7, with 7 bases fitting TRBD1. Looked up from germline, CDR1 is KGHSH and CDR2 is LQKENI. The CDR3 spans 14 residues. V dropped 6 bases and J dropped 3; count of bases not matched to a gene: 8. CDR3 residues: CASSKTGINYEQYF. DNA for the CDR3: TGTGCCAGCTCGAAGACAGGGATCAACTACGAGCAGTACTTC.

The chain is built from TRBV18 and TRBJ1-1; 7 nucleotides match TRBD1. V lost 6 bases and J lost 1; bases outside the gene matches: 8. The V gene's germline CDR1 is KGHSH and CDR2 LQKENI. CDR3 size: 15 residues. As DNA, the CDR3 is TGTGCCAGCTCCGCTTTCCGGGACAGGAACACTGAAGCTTTCTTT. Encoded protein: CASSAFRDRNTEAFF.

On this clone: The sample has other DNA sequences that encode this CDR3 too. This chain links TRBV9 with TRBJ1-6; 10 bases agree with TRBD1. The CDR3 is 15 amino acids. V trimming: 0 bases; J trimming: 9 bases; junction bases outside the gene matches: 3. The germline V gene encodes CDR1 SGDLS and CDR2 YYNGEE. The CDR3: CASSVAGQGGSPLHF. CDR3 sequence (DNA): TGTGCCAGCAGCGTAGCCGGACAGGGGGGTTCACCCCTCCACTTT. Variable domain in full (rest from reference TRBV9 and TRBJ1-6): DSGVTQTPKHLITATGQRVTLRCSPRSGDLSVYWYQQSLDQGLQFLIQYYNGEERAKGNILERFSAQQFPDLHSELNLSSLELGDSALYFCASSVAGQGGSPLHFGNGTRLTVT.

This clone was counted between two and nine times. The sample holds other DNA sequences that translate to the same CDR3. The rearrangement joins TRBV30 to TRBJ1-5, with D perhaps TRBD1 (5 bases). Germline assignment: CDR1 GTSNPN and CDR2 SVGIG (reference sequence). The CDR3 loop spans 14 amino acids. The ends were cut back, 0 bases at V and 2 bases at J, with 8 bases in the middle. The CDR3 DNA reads TGTGCCTGGAGTGTGGGGCAGGGCAATCAGCCCCAGCATTTT. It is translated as CAWSVGQGNQPQHF.

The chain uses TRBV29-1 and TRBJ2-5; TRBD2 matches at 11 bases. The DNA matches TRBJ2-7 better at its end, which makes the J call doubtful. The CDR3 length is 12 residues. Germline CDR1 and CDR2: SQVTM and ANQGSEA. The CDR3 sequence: CSVETSGNEQYF. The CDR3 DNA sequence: TGCAGCGTTGAGACTAGCGGGAACGAGCAGTACTTC.

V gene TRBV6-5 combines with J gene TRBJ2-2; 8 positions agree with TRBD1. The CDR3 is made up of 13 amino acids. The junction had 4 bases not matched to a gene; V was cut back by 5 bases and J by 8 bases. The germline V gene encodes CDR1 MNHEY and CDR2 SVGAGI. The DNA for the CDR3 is TGTGCCAGCAGTCCAGGGGGCTGGGGGGAGCTGTTTTTT. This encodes CASSPGGWGELFF.

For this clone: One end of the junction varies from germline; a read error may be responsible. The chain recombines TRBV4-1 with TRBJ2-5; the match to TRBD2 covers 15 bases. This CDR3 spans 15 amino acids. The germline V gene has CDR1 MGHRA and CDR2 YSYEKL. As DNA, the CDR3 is TGCGCCAGCAGTCAAGGACTAGCGGGGGGGGAGACCCAGTACTTC. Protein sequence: CASSQGLAGGETQYF.

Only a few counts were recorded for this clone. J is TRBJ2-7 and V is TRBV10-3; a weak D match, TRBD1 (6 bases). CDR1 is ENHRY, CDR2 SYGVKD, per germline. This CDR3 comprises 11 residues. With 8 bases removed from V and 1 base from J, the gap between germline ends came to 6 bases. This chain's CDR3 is CAIGQSYEQYF. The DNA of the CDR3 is TGTGCCATCGGACAGTCCTACGAGCAGTACTTC.

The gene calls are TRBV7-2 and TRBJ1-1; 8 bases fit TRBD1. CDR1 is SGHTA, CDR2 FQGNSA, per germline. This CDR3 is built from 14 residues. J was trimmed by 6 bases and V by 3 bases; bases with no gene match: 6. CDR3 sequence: CASSFGQGGAEAFF. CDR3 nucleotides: TGTGCCAGCAGCTTTGGACAGGGAGGGGCTGAAGCTTTCTTT. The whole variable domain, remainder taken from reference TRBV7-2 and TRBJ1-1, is GAGVSQSPSNKVTEKGKDVELRCDPISGHTALYWYRQSLGQGLEFLIYFQGNSAPDKSGLPSDRFSAERTGGSVSTLTIQRTQQEDSAVYLCASSFGQGGAEAFFGQGTRLTVV.

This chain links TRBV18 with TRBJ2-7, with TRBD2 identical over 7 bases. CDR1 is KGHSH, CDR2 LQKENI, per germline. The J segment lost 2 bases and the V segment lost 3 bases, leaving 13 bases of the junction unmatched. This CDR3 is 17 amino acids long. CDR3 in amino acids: CASSPPFTLADTYEQYF. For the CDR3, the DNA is TGTGCCAGCTCACCGCCTTTCACCCTAGCGGATACCTACGAGCAGTACTTC.

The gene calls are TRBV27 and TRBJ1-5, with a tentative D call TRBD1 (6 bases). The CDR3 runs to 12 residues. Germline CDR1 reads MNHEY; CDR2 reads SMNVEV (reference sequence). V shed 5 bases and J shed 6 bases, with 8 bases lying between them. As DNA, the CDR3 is TGTGCCAGCAGTCAACAGGGTCAGCCCCAGCATTTT. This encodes CASSQQGQPQHF.

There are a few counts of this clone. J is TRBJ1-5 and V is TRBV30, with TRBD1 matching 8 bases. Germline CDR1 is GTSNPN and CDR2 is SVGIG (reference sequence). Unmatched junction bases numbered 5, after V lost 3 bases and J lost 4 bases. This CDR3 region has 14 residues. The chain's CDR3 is CAWSPRTGNQPQHF. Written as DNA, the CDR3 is TGTGCCTGGAGCCCCCGGACAGGGAATCAGCCCCAGCATTTT.